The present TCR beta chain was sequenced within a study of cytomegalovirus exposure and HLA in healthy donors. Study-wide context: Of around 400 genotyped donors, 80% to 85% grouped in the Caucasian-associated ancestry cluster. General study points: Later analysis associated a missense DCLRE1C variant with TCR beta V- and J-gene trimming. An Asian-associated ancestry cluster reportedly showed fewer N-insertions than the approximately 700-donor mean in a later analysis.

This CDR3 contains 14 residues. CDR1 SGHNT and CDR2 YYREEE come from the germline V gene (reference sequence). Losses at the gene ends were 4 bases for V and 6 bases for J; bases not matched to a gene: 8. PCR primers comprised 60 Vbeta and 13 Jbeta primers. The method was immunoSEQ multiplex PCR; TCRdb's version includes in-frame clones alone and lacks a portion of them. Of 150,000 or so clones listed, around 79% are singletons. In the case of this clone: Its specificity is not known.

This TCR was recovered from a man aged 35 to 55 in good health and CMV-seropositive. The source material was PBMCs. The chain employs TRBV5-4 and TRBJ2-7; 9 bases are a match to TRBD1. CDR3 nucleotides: TGTGCCAGCAGCGCACCCGGGACAGGGATCGAGCAGTACTTC. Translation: CASSAPGTGIEQYF. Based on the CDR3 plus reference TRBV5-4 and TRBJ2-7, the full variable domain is ETGVTQSPTHLIKTRGQQVTLRCSSQSGHNTVSWYQQALGQGPQFIFQYYREEENGRGNFPPRFSGLQFPNYSSELNVNALELDDSALYLCASSAPGTGIEQYFGPGTRLTVT.